Below are 29 T cell receptor beta chains sequenced from a single sample in a study of shared clonotypes between healthy human individuals. Positively selected for CCR7, the CD45RO-negative cells used as naive CD8 cells excluded terminally differentiated effector memory CD45RA+ cells. Generated by immunoSEQ multiplex PCR, the TCRdb table keeps only in-frame clones and is missing some. The profile shows hundreds of thousands of clones, about 91% of them singletons. Sequenced sample: naive CD8+ T cells sorted from blood. The receptors were sampled from a man aged 25 to 45 in good health.

This clone was seen a handful of times. V gene TRBV27 combines with J gene TRBJ1-5, with TRBD1 matching 9 bases. With 6 bases clipped from V and 0 bases from J, the junction kept 6 bases outside the gene matches. The V gene's germline CDR1 is MNHEY and CDR2 SMNVEV (reference sequence). This CDR3 comprises 16 residues. CDR3 amino acids: CASRLGTGNSNQPQHF. DNA for the CDR3: TGTGCCAGCAGGCTCGGGACAGGGAATAGCAATCAGCCCCAGCATTTT.

J is TRBJ2-5 and V is TRBV5-1; 13 nucleotides match TRBD2. V lost 4 bases to trimming and J lost 5 bases; unmatched junction nucleotides: 11. CDR3 length: 17 residues. Germline lookup yields CDR1 SGHRS and CDR2 YFSETQ. This CDR3 is CASSLLTSGRAGETQYF. The CDR3 DNA reads TGCGCCAGCAGCCTGTTAACTAGCGGGAGGGCCGGGGAGACCCAGTACTTC.

In this sample, this clone turned up once. The rearrangement uses TRBV5-1 and TRBJ1-3; the match to TRBD1 covers 7 bases. V lost 2 bases to trimming and J lost 4 bases; unmatched junction nucleotides: 9. The CDR3 consists of 16 residues. CDR1 and CDR2 from the germline V gene are SGHRS and YFSETQ. As DNA, the CDR3 is TGCGCCAGCAGCTTTTCGGAAGGACAGGTGGGAAACACCATATATTTT. Its translation is CASSFSEGQVGNTIYF.

The chain recombines TRBV6-1 with TRBJ2-5; no definite D call. The V end was cut by 2 bases, the J end by 5 bases, with 9 bases between. Germline V CDR1 and CDR2: MNHNS, SASEGT. This CDR3 is 13 amino acids long. The CDR3 here is CASSEFATETQYF. For the CDR3, the DNA is TGTGCCAGCAGTGAATTTGCGACTGAGACCCAGTACTTC.

The genes are TRBV28 and TRBJ2-7; D gene ambiguous. V was pared by 3 bases and J by 3 bases, with 9 bases between. The CDR3 length is 13 residues. CDR1 and CDR2 from the germline V gene are MDHEN and SYDVKM. The CDR3 loop is CASSFSGYYEQYF. The CDR3 region has the DNA TGTGCCAGCAGTTTCTCTGGCTACTACGAGCAGTACTTC.

The chain has TRBV25-1 and TRBJ2-7, with 7 bases aligning to TRBD1. After removal of 4 bases from V and 3 bases from J, the junction contained 3 bases not matched to a gene. The CDR3 length is 13 residues. CDR1 is MGHDK, CDR2 SYGVNS, per germline. CDR3 nucleotides: TGTGCCAGCAGTGTCCGGGACAGCTACGAGCAGTACTTC. This translates into CASSVRDSYEQYF.

The chain has TRBV19 and TRBJ2-1, with a tentative D call TRBD2 (6 bases). CDR1 and CDR2 (germline): LNHDA, SQIVND (reference sequence). The CDR3 loop spans 13 amino acids. V lost 11 bases to trimming and J lost 4 bases, with 15 bases between them. The CDR3 DNA reads as TGTGCCTCCGGGGGAGATCATTACAATGAGCAGTTCTTC. It codes for CASGGDHYNEQFF.

The chain carries TRBV7-9 and TRBJ2-2, with 9 positions matching TRBD2. This CDR3 has 19 amino acids. J was trimmed by 3 bases and V by 5 bases; bases with no gene match: 16. Germline CDR1 reads SEHNR; CDR2 reads FQNEAQ (reference sequence). The CDR3 sequence: CASSPSGLAGRPDTGELFF. The DNA of the CDR3 is TGTGCCAGCAGCCCCAGCGGTCTAGCGGGACGGCCTGACACCGGGGAGCTGTTTTTT.

Comments on this clone: At one end the junction does not follow the germline gene, possibly because of a read error. The gene calls are TRBV7-7 and TRBJ2-2; no definite D call. The CDR3 sequence is 15 residues long. In germline, CDR1 is SSHAT, CDR2 FNYEAQ (reference sequence). The CDR3 is CASSLNGLGTGELFF. Here the CDR3 DNA reads TGTGCTAGCAGCTTAAATGGGTTAGGCACCGGGGAGCTGTTTTTT.

A single count supports this clone. This chain links TRBV7-2 with TRBJ2-1; 15 nucleotides agree with TRBD2. Trimming took 4 bases from V and 6 from J; bases not matched to a gene: 1. Germline values: CDR1 SGHTA, CDR2 FQGNSA. This CDR3 region has 15 residues. CDR3 region: CASSSGLAGGNEQFF. The CDR3 region has the DNA TGTGCCAGCAGCTCGGGACTAGCGGGAGGCAATGAGCAGTTCTTC.

This chain uses TRBV19 with TRBJ2-7; D gene uncertain. Germline values: CDR1 LNHDA, CDR2 SQIVND (reference sequence). V shed 5 bases and J shed 1 base, with 15 bases lying between them. The CDR3 totals 15 residues. CDR3 protein: CASSAGPAISYEQYF. DNA of the CDR3: TGTGCCAGTAGTGCCGGGCCCGCCATATCCTACGAGCAGTACTTC.

V is TRBV28 and J is TRBJ2-7; TRBD2 might be the D (7 bases). The CDR3 is 14 amino acids. V lost 11 bases, J lost 0 bases, and 17 bases lay in between. Germline CDR1 is MDHEN and CDR2 is SYDVKM. The CDR3 DNA reads as TGTGCCTCCCGGGGGGCTAGCGACTCCTACGAGCAGTACTTC. This gives the protein CASRGASDSYEQYF.

Only one count was recorded for this clone. The gene calls are TRBV11-2 and TRBJ2-3, with D uncertain. Trimming stripped 8 bases from V and 6 bases from J, with 21 bases between. The CDR3 spans 15 residues. Germline V gene lookup returns CDR1 SGHAT and CDR2 FQNNGV. The CDR3 sequence: CASGSSLGTVDTQYF. CDR3 nucleotides: TGTGCCAGCGGCAGCTCCCTAGGAACCGTGGATACGCAGTATTTT.

This clone has only one observation. The chain has TRBV10-3 and TRBJ1-2; 10 nucleotides line up with TRBD1. Germline V CDR1 and CDR2: ENHRY, SYGVKD. V shed 7 bases and J 6 bases; nucleotides not matched to a gene: 14. The CDR3 runs to 16 residues. CDR3 amino acids: CAIKYAPGTGVHGYTF. The CDR3 coding sequence is TGTGCCATCAAGTACGCCCCCGGGACAGGGGTCCATGGCTACACCTTC.

J is TRBJ2-1 and V is TRBV7-6; 10 nucleotides match TRBD2. V was pared by 2 bases and J by 0 bases, with 1 base of the junction left unmatched. The length of the CDR3 is 16 residues. CDR1 SGHVS and CDR2 FNYEAQ come from the germline V gene. In DNA form, the CDR3 reads TGTGCCAGCAGCTTACCTAGCGGGAGCTCCTACAATGAGCAGTTCTTC. It is translated as CASSLPSGSSYNEQFF. The full variable domain, its missing parts supplied by reference TRBV7-6 and TRBJ2-1, is GAGVSQSPRYKVTKRGQDVALRCDPISGHVSLYWYRQALGQGPEFLTYFNYEAQQDKSGLPNDRFSAERPEGSISTLTIQRTEQRDSAMYRCASSLPSGSSYNEQFFGPGTRLTVL.

This chain links TRBV28 with TRBJ2-5, with D unresolved. The CDR3 is 14 amino acids. Germline V gene data show CDR1 as MDHEN and CDR2 as SYDVKM. The V and J ends lost 6 bases and 1 base respectively, with 12 bases between them. DNA for the CDR3: TGTGCCAGCAGCAGGTCCTTAGGCCAAGAGACCCAGTACTTC. Translated: CASSRSLGQETQYF.

V and J are TRBV28 and TRBJ2-1; 7 positions match TRBD2. CDR3 length: 13 amino acids. V gave up 11 bases and J gave up 5 bases; unmatched junction bases: 9. Germline V gene data show CDR1 as MDHEN and CDR2 as SYDVKM. This chain's CDR3 is CAGEGGKNNEQFF. The CDR3 bases are TGTGCCGGGGAGGGCGGTAAGAACAATGAGCAGTTCTTC.

The CDR3 sequence: CASSYDRRGVDTQYF. The CDR3 coding sequence is TGTGCCAGCAGTTACGACCGTCGTGGGGTAGATACGCAGTATTTT. The chain uses TRBV6-6 and TRBJ2-3; the D is unclear. CDR1 MNHNY and CDR2 SVGAGI come from the germline V gene (reference sequence). V dropped 2 bases and J dropped 5 bases, with 14 bases sitting between them. The CDR3 loop spans 15 amino acids.

The chain uses TRBV29-1 and TRBJ2-7; 11 nucleotides agree with TRBD2. Trimming at V came to 2 bases and at J to 2 bases, leaving 5 bases not matched to a gene. CDR3 length equals 15 residues. Germline assignment: CDR1 SQVTM and CDR2 ANQGSEA. This CDR3 reads CSVETSGSETYEQYF. The CDR3 DNA sequence: TGCAGCGTTGAAACTAGCGGGAGCGAGACCTACGAGCAGTACTTC.

The V and J genes are TRBV7-9 and TRBJ1-2, with D unclear. The CDR3 has 14 residues. The germline CDR1 and CDR2 sequences are SEHNR and FQNEAQ (reference sequence). V was shortened by 6 bases and J by 4 bases, with 15 bases between the two germline ends. The CDR3 sequence: CASRPNRALYGYTF. The CDR3, as DNA: TGTGCCAGCAGACCCAACCGGGCGCTCTATGGCTACACCTTC.

This rearrangement joins TRBV6-5 to TRBJ2-5, with TRBD1 matching over 7 bases. CDR1 is MNHEY and CDR2 is SVGAGI in the germline V gene. J gave up 3 bases and V 6 bases, and 7 bases lay outside the gene matches. This CDR3 comprises 14 residues. The CDR3 sequence: CASRASGQKETQYF. DNA for the CDR3: TGTGCCAGCAGGGCATCGGGACAGAAAGAGACCCAGTACTTC.

The sample holds one count of this clone. This sequence joins TRBV27 and TRBJ1-4; D gene ambiguous. CDR3 length: 14 amino acids. CDR1 MNHEY and CDR2 SMNVEV come from the germline V gene (reference sequence). Deletions cut 4 bases from V and 4 bases from J, with 10 bases between. The CDR3 DNA follows: TGTGCCAGCAGTTCGCACACCCGTAATGAAAAACTGTTTTTT. It encodes CASSSHTRNEKLFF.

The chain links TRBV7-2 to TRBJ1-3, with unresolved D. The length of the CDR3 is 14 residues. Looked up from germline, CDR1 is SGHTA and CDR2 is FQGNSA. The V end was cut by 7 bases, the J end by 0 bases, with 10 bases between. In DNA form, the CDR3 reads TGTGCCAGCACCGACGGGCTCTCTGGAAACACCATATATTTT. This gives the protein CASTDGLSGNTIYF.

This clone was counted a single time. The chain links TRBV15 to TRBJ2-1, with D unclear. The CDR3 covers 12 residues. Trimming shortened V by 0 bases and J by 10 bases, and 7 bases separated the two germline ends. Per germline, CDR1 LNHNV and CDR2 YYDKDF (reference sequence). The CDR3 sequence: CATSREGWEQFF. The CDR3 nucleotides read TGTGCCACCAGCAGAGAGGGATGGGAGCAGTTCTTC.

The V call is TRBV2, the J call TRBJ2-7, with D uncertain. The V gene's germline CDR1 is SNHLY and CDR2 FYNNEI. The CDR3 has 17 residues. V was cut by 4 bases and J by 2 bases, with 21 bases left in between. CDR3 residues: CASSGSHSLLSPYEQYF. The CDR3 DNA reads TGTGCCAGCAGTGGATCGCACTCACTACTAAGCCCCTACGAGCAGTACTTC.

The gene calls are TRBV10-3 and TRBJ2-5; TRBD1 agrees at 9 bases. J lost 2 bases, V lost 5 bases, and 9 bases had no gene match. Germline CDR1 is ENHRY and CDR2 is SYGVKD. The CDR3 has 16 amino acids. The CDR3: CAISPNRGRGQETQYF. The CDR3 region has the DNA TGTGCCATCAGTCCCAACAGGGGGCGCGGGCAAGAGACCCAGTACTTC.

This sequence joins TRBV7-6 and TRBJ2-3; 14 bases are a match to TRBD2. V gave up 1 base and J gave up 5 bases; unmatched junction bases: 17. Germline CDR1 and CDR2: SGHVS and FNYEAQ. This CDR3 contains 21 residues. CDR3 amino acids: CASSLGYRDSTGLAGGDTQYF. In DNA, the CDR3 is TGTGCCAGCAGCTTAGGTTACCGGGACTCCACCGGACTAGCGGGAGGAGATACGCAGTATTTT.

A word on this clone: One end of the junction varies from germline; a read error may be responsible. Within the sample, other DNA sequences also encode this same CDR3. The chain employs TRBV9 and TRBJ2-1; D might be TRBD2 (6 bases). The CDR3 covers 16 residues. Germline loops: CDR1 SGDLS, CDR2 YYNGEE. The CDR3 region has the DNA TGTGCCAGTAGCGTAGGGCGGCGGGAAATTTACAATGAGCAGTTCTTC. Protein product: CASSVGRREIYNEQFF.

This chain joins TRBV30 and TRBJ2-3; 7 nucleotides align to TRBD2. The germline V gene encodes CDR1 GTSNPN and CDR2 SVGIG (reference sequence). The CDR3 sequence is 14 residues long. Trimming cost V 4 bases and J 1 base; bases outside gene matches: 5. CDR3 protein: CAWKRGVGTDTQYF. The DNA of the CDR3 is TGTGCCTGGAAACGGGGGGTGGGCACAGATACGCAGTATTTT.